The 8 T cell receptor beta chains below all came from one sample that was sequenced in a study of blood T cell repertoires in COVID-19. Sequencing was performed with immunoSEQ multiplex PCR; in TCRdb, only in-frame clones are kept and a portion is missing. The sample consists of 46,000 or so clones, over 70% of them appearing once. The source material was peripheral blood. These receptors came from a man aged 45 to 65 with acute or convalescent COVID-19.

The CDR3 spells CASSQEPGYGYTF. The CDR3 coding sequence is TGCGCCAGCAGCCAAGAGCCAGGGTATGGCTACACCTTC. This chain links TRBV4-1 with TRBJ1-2; D possibly corresponds to TRBD1 (5 bases). Trimming removed 0 bases at V and 5 bases at J, with 7 bases between. CDR3 length: 13 amino acids. Per germline, CDR1 MGHRA and CDR2 YSYEKL.

The genes are TRBV6-4 and TRBJ2-3; TRBD2 aligns across 15 bases. This CDR3 spans 19 amino acids. Germline V gene data show CDR1 as MRHNA and CDR2 as SNTAGT. V was clipped by 7 bases and J by 1 base; unmatched bases: 12. The CDR3 DNA reads TGTGCCAGCAACAAACTTTGGACTAGCGGGGGGGCGGGCACAGATACGCAGTATTTT. It specifies CASNKLWTSGGAGTDTQYF.

This clone has more than one count but fewer than ten. The gene calls are TRBV7-8 and TRBJ2-7, with 8 bases identical to TRBD2. The trim removed 1 base at V and 0 bases at J, leaving 5 bases unmatched. CDR3 length: 16 amino acids. Germline V gene data show CDR1 as SGHVS and CDR2 as FQNEAQ. CDR3 nucleotide sequence: TGTGCCAGCAGCTTAGTCAAGCGGGGGACCTCCTACGAGCAGTACTTC. Translating it yields CASSLVKRGTSYEQYF.

The chain has TRBV7-9 and TRBJ2-7, with TRBD1 as a possible D gene (5 bases). Germline assignment: CDR1 SEHNR and CDR2 FQNEAQ (reference sequence). CDR3 size: 14 residues. V was cut by 1 base and J by 0 bases, with 7 bases left in between. The CDR3 region has the DNA TGTGCCAGCAGCTTAGAGGGGCCCTCCTACGAGCAGTACTTC. Amino acids: CASSLEGPSYEQYF.

The gene calls are TRBV30 and TRBJ1-1; tentatively, D is TRBD1 (6 bases). CDR1 and CDR2 from the germline V gene are GTSNPN and SVGIG (reference sequence). Deletions cut 2 bases from V and 0 bases from J, with 10 bases between. The CDR3 contains 14 residues. The CDR3 loop is CAWSWRTVNTEAFF. The CDR3 nucleotides read TGTGCCTGGAGTTGGAGGACAGTGAACACTGAAGCTTTCTTT.

The chain combines TRBV3-1 (or the pseudogene TRBV3-2) with TRBJ1-6, with D hard to call. This CDR3 spans 15 amino acids. Between the trimmed V and J ends, which lost 0 bases and 10 bases, there was a span of 13 bases. Germline V lookup: CDR1 LGHDT, CDR2 YNNKEL (reference sequence). The CDR3 DNA reads TGTGCCAGCAGCCAAGAGATCGGGTTAGAGTCACCCCTCCACTTT. Protein sequence: CASSQEIGLESPLHF.

The chain is built from TRBV6-6 and TRBJ2-7; D possibly corresponds to TRBD2 (6 bases). Trimming pared 5 bases from V and 0 bases from J, leaving 11 bases between. This CDR3 contains 14 residues. Germline values: CDR1 MNHNY, CDR2 SVGAGI (reference sequence). CDR3 amino acids: CASSPGAGSYEQYF. The DNA of the CDR3 is TGTGCCAGCAGTCCCGGAGCGGGCTCCTACGAGCAGTACTTC.

This clone is a singleton in its sample. The chain couples TRBV2 to TRBJ1-1, with D unclear. Germline values: CDR1 SNHLY, CDR2 FYNNEI. Trimming took off 8 bases at V and 1 base at J, with 11 bases between the two ends. This CDR3 has 13 residues. The CDR3: CASLREPNTEAFF. DNA for the CDR3: TGTGCCAGCCTGCGAGAGCCGAACACTGAAGCTTTCTTT. The full variable domain, completed using reference TRBV2 and TRBJ1-1, is EPEVTQTPSHQVTQMGQEVILRCVPISNHLYFYWYRQILGQKVEFLVSFYNNEISEKSEIFDDQFSVERPDGSNFTLKIRSTKLEDSAMYFCASLREPNTEAFFGQGTRLTVV.